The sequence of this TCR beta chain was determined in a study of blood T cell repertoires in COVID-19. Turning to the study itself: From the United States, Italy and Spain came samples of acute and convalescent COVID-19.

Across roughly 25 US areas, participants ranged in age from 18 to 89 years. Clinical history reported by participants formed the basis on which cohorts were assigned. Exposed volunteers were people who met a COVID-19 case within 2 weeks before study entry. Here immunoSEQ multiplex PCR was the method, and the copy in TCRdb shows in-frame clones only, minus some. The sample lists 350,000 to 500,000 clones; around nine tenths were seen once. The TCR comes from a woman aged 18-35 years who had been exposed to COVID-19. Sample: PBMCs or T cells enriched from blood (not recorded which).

CDR3 coding DNA: TGTGCCAGCAGTCCGAGACAGGGCGCAGATACGCAGTATTTT. This gives the protein CASSPRQGADTQYF. The chain joins TRBV27 to TRBJ2-3; 7 nucleotides match TRBD1. Germline V gene sequence: CDR1 MNHEY, CDR2 SMNVEV (reference sequence). The CDR3 has 14 residues. Germline trimming cut 5 bases from V and 4 bases from J; bases unmatched to any gene: 6.